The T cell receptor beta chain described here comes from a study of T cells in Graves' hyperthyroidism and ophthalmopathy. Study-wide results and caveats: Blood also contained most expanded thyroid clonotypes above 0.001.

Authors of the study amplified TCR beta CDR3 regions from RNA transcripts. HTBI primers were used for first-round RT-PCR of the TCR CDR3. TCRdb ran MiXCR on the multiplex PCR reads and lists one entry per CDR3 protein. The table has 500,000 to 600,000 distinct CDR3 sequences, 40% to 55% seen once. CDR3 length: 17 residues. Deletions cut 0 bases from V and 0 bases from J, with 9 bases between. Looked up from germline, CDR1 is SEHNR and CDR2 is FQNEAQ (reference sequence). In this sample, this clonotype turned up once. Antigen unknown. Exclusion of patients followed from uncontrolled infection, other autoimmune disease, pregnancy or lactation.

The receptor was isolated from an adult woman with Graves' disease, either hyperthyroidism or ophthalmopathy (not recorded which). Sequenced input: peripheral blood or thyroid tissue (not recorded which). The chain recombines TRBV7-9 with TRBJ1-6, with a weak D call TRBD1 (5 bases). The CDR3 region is CASSLAGQSSYNSPLHF. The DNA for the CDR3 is TGTGCCAGCAGCTTAGCGGGGCAGAGCTCCTATAATTCACCCCTCCACTTT.